The 8 T cell receptor beta chains listed next were all sequenced from one sample in a study of T cell responses to AZD1222 COVID-19 vaccine. Measured with immunoSEQ multiplex PCR; TCRdb has only the in-frame clones, and not every one. The repertoire consists of under 200,000 clones, with around 94% occurring once and the leading ten covering about 0.64%. The sample was peripheral blood, taken on day 0 of AZD1222 vaccination. All receptors come from an adult in good health.

The chain uses TRBV13 and TRBJ1-2, with D possibly TRBD1 on 5 matching bases. The germline V and J ends were trimmed by 5 bases and 6 bases, with 19 bases remaining between them. Germline-derived CDR1 and CDR2 are PRHDT and FYEKMQ (reference sequence). The CDR3 extends over 15 amino acids. CDR3 coding DNA: TGTGCCAGCAGCCTTGGACACCCAAGTCGGGATGGCTACACCTTC. This translates into CASSLGHPSRDGYTF. The whole variable domain, filled in from reference TRBV13 and TRBJ1-2, reads AAGVIQSPRHLIKEKRETATLKCYPIPRHDTVYWYQQGPGQDPQFLISFYEKMQSDKGSIPDRFSAQQFSDYHSELNMSSLELGDSALYFCASSLGHPSRDGYTFGSGTRLTVV.

The chain carries TRBV24-1 and TRBJ1-5; the match to TRBD1 covers 7 bases. The CDR3 is made up of 15 amino acids. The germline V gene has CDR1 KGHDR and CDR2 SFDVKD. The ends lost 4 bases at V and 5 bases at J; junction bases unmatched: 7. The CDR3 loop is CATSDGQVGDQPQHF. In DNA, the CDR3 is TGTGCCACCAGTGACGGACAGGTGGGGGATCAGCCCCAGCATTTT.

This chain links TRBV28 with TRBJ2-7; unclear D gene. Germline V lookup: CDR1 MDHEN, CDR2 SYDVKM. V was trimmed by 5 bases and J by 2 bases, leaving 13 bases between them. The CDR3 spans 14 residues. As DNA, the CDR3 is TGTGCCAGCAGTCCTACCGGGCCGCCCTACGAGCAGTACTTC. It yields the protein CASSPTGPPYEQYF.

The genes are TRBV3-1 (or the pseudogene TRBV3-2) and TRBJ2-1; TRBD2 matches at 12 bases. Germline V gene sequence: CDR1 LGHDT, CDR2 YNNKEL (reference sequence). V gave up 7 bases and J gave up 5 bases; unmatched junction bases: 9. This CDR3 contains 16 residues. The CDR3 nucleotides are TGTGCCAGCATGCCTAGCGGGAGGGCCTTCCACAATGAGCAGTTCTTC. Encoded protein: CASMPSGRAFHNEQFF.

The CDR3 coding sequence is TGCGCCAGCAGCTTTCTGCTAGCGGGAGGGACCGGGGAGCTGTTTTTT. Its translation: CASSFLLAGGTGELFF. V gene TRBV5-1 combines with J gene TRBJ2-2; 12 nucleotides align to TRBD2. The CDR3 runs to 16 residues. With V trimmed by 2 bases and J by 5 bases, 4 bases remained unmatched. Germline V gives CDR1 SGHRS, CDR2 YFSETQ.

The CDR3 region is CASSSPKIGLAGEWEQYF. Here the CDR3 DNA reads TGTGCCAGCAGTTCCCCAAAAATAGGACTAGCGGGTGAGTGGGAGCAGTACTTC. The rearrangement uses TRBV28 and TRBJ2-7, with TRBD2 identical over 11 bases. V lost 4 bases to trimming and J lost 7 bases; unmatched junction nucleotides: 18. The CDR3 has 18 residues. Germline values: CDR1 MDHEN, CDR2 SYDVKM.

J is TRBJ2-3 and V is TRBV3-1 (or the pseudogene TRBV3-2), with D perhaps matching TRBD1 (7 bases). The CDR3 extends over 14 amino acids. Trimming pared 6 bases from V and 6 bases from J, leaving 16 bases between. CDR1 LGHDT and CDR2 YNNKEL come from the germline V gene (reference sequence). This CDR3 is CASSLQGSGDTQYF. The CDR3 DNA reads TGTGCCAGCAGTCTACAGGGGAGCGGGGATACGCAGTATTTT.

The genes are TRBV5-4 and TRBJ1-2; D gene unclear. Germline V lookup: CDR1 SGHNT, CDR2 YYREEE (reference sequence). V lost 0 bases, J lost 3 bases, and 12 bases lay in between. The CDR3 runs to 15 residues. The CDR3 coding sequence is TGTGCCAGCAGCTTGGCCTATATGATGGACTATGGCTACACCTTC. It is translated as CASSLAYMMDYGYTF.